This passage covers 22 T cell receptor beta chains from one sample sequenced in a study of PD-1 blockade in classical Hodgkin lymphoma. TCRdb keeps only in-frame clones here, not all; method: immunoSEQ multiplex PCR. The table lists thousands of clones, about 86% of them singletons. Every single patient, without exception, relapsed after autologous stem cell transplantation, and brentuximab vedotin exposure varied. The sequenced sample was peripheral blood mononuclear cells (PBMCs), obtained at baseline. These receptor sequences come from a human donor with classical Hodgkin lymphoma.

The chain combines TRBV30 with TRBJ1-2; 9 bases agree with TRBD1. CDR1 is GTSNPN, CDR2 SVGIG, per germline (reference sequence). The CDR3 has 11 residues. The J segment lost 13 bases and the V segment lost 3 bases, leaving 6 bases of the junction unmatched. The CDR3 spells CAWRLQGACTF. The CDR3 bases are TGTGCCTGGAGATTACAGGGGGCCTGCACCTTC.

The chain is built from TRBV2 and TRBJ1-2, with a possible D match to TRBD1 (5 bases). The CDR3 sequence is 18 residues long. Trimming shortened V by 4 bases and J by 2 bases, and 23 bases separated the two germline ends. CDR1 is SNHLY, CDR2 FYNNEI, per germline. This CDR3 reads CASSVPLTSGAANYGYTF. The CDR3, as DNA: TGTGCCAGCAGTGTGCCCCTAACCTCCGGGGCGGCCAACTATGGCTACACCTTC.

In this sample, this clone turned up a few times. V gene TRBV7-9 combines with J gene TRBJ1-2; TRBD1 is a possible D gene (6 bases). The CDR3 consists of 16 residues. The germline V and J ends were trimmed by 5 bases and 5 bases, with 21 bases remaining between them. CDR1 is SEHNR and CDR2 is FQNEAQ in the germline V gene (reference sequence). CDR3 sequence: CASSPRLTGPRYGYTF. CDR3 bases: TGTGCCAGCAGCCCCAGGTTGACAGGCCCCCGGTATGGCTACACCTTC. Filled out from reference TRBV7-9 and TRBJ1-2, the complete variable domain reads DTGVSQNPRHKITKRGQNVTFRCDPISEHNRLYWYRQTLGQGPEFLTYFQNEAQLEKSRLLSDRFSAERPKGSFSTLEIQRTEQGDSAMYLCASSPRLTGPRYGYTFGSGTRLTVV.

CDR3 DNA sequence: TGCGCCAGCAGCCAAGACGGGTGGGCGGCAGGGGGCAACGAGCAGTACTTC. This codes for CASSQDGWAAGGNEQYF. This chain connects TRBV4-1 to TRBJ2-7; 8 bases line up with TRBD1. Germline values: CDR1 MGHRA, CDR2 YSYEKL. The V and J ends lost 0 bases and 5 bases, in that order; junction bases with no gene match: 12. The CDR3 has 17 amino acids.

The gene calls are TRBV7-9 and TRBJ2-7, with D hard to call. The CDR3 covers 12 residues. CDR1 is SEHNR, CDR2 FQNEAQ, per germline (reference sequence). Trimming shortened V by 5 bases and J by 5 bases, and 10 bases separated the two germline ends. The CDR3 region is CASSPYLNEQYF. CDR3 nucleotides: TGTGCCAGCAGCCCATACCTCAACGAGCAGTACTTC.

V and J are TRBV21-1 and TRBJ2-7; the tabulated D call, TRBD1, remains unverified against the DNA. TRBV21-1 is a documented pseudogene. This CDR3 spans 16 amino acids. CDR3 nucleotides: TGTGCCAGCAGCCCCAGCAGACAGGCCCCATCCTACGAGCAGTACTTC. Protein sequence: CASSPSRQAPSYEQYF.

V usage is TRBV5-4 and J usage is TRBJ2-2; D is uncertain. The germline V gene encodes CDR1 SGHNT and CDR2 YYREEE (reference sequence). Trimming left V 0 bases short and J 3 bases short, with 6 bases between. The CDR3 covers 14 residues. CDR3 in DNA: TGTGCCAGCAGCTTGGAGTCCTACACCGGGGAGCTGTTTTTT. This translates into CASSLESYTGELFF.

The chain is built from TRBV25-1 and TRBJ1-1; TRBD1 is a possible D gene (6 bases). The CDR3 totals 16 residues. The germline V and J ends were trimmed by 3 bases and 1 base, with 15 bases remaining between them. Germline CDR1 is MGHDK and CDR2 is SYGVNS. The CDR3 DNA reads TGTGCCAGCAGTGAGATACACACAGGGTCGAACACTGAAGCTTTCTTT. It specifies CASSEIHTGSNTEAFF.

The chain links TRBV7-2 to TRBJ1-3; TRBD1 aligns across 7 bases. The CDR3 sequence is 14 residues long. V lost 4 bases, J lost 6 bases, and 6 bases stayed unmatched. The germline V gene has CDR1 SGHTA and CDR2 FQGNSA. CDR3 region: CASSSPGTENTIYF. The CDR3 DNA reads as TGTGCCAGCAGCTCTCCCGGGACAGAAAACACCATATATTTT.

The chain has TRBV5-4 and TRBJ1-5, with 8 bases fitting TRBD1. J gave up 3 bases and V 4 bases, and 3 bases lay outside the gene matches. Germline assignment: CDR1 SGHNT and CDR2 YYREEE (reference sequence). CDR3 length equals 14 residues. CDR3 region: CASSQDRDNQPQHF. In DNA form, the CDR3 reads TGTGCCAGCAGCCAGGACAGGGACAATCAGCCCCAGCATTTT.

This chain joins TRBV25-1 and TRBJ2-6; the match to TRBD1 covers 8 bases. The ends lost 1 base at V and 0 bases at J; junction bases unmatched: 5. The CDR3 contains 18 residues. Looked up from germline, CDR1 is MGHDK and CDR2 is SYGVNS. This CDR3 reads CASSESGRGHSGANVLTF. The CDR3 DNA follows: TGTGCCAGCAGTGAATCCGGCAGGGGGCACTCTGGGGCCAACGTCCTGACTTTC.

This chain connects TRBV4-1 to TRBJ2-7; 7 nucleotides agree with TRBD1. The germline gives CDR1 MGHRA, CDR2 YSYEKL. CDR3 length: 15 amino acids. V dropped 1 base and J dropped 2; count of bases not matched to a gene: 5. CDR3 in amino acids: CASSQGAGGTYEQYF. Here the CDR3 DNA reads TGCGCCAGCAGCCAAGGTGCAGGGGGTACCTACGAGCAGTACTTC.

A single count supports this clone. This chain links TRBV6-5 with TRBJ2-1; 7 bases line up with TRBD2. J lost 4 bases, V lost 4 bases, and 7 bases had no gene match. In germline, CDR1 is MNHEY, CDR2 SVGAGI. The CDR3 is 15 amino acids. DNA of the CDR3: TGTGCCAGCAGTTCGATACTAGCGACTTACAATGAGCAGTTCTTC. Protein sequence: CASSSILATYNEQFF.

The chain employs TRBV12-5 and TRBJ2-1, with a tentative D call TRBD2 (6 bases). Germline lookup yields CDR1 LGHNT and CDR2 FRNRAP. V was pared by 5 bases and J by 5 bases, with 13 bases between. The length of the CDR3 is 14 residues. This CDR3 is CASGPDGGNNEQFF. CDR3 in DNA: TGTGCTAGTGGTCCGGACGGAGGGAACAATGAGCAGTTCTTC.

The sample holds one count of this clone. A read error may produce the germline difference seen at one junction end. The rearrangement uses TRBV5-5 and TRBJ1-4; 9 bases fit TRBD1. The length of the CDR3 is 15 residues. Germline CDR1 SGHKS, CDR2 YYEKEE (reference sequence). This CDR3 reads CASSRAPGQGIHQTF. In DNA form, the CDR3 reads TGTGCCAGCAGCCGGGCCCCGGGACAGGGAATTCATCAAACTTTT.

This chain uses TRBV19 with TRBJ1-6, with unresolved D. The CDR3 spans 15 residues. Trimming removed 7 bases from V and 2 bases from J, with 12 bases in between. Germline V gene data show CDR1 as LNHDA and CDR2 as SQIVND (reference sequence). CDR3: CASTPWVTYNSPLHF. The CDR3 nucleotides are TGTGCCAGTACCCCATGGGTGACCTATAATTCACCCCTCCACTTT.

This clone was found a few times. The V call is TRBV5-4, the J call TRBJ1-5; D perhaps matches TRBD1 (6 bases). Looked up from germline, CDR1 is SGHNT and CDR2 is YYREEE (reference sequence). Trimming left V 0 bases short and J 5 bases short, with 9 bases between. This CDR3 has 14 amino acids. CDR3 nucleotide sequence: TGTGCCAGCAGCTTGGGCGGGGGCCATCAGCCCCAGCATTTT. This codes for CASSLGGGHQPQHF.

In this sample, this clone is medium-sized. This rearrangement joins TRBV7-2 to TRBJ1-1; 8 bases agree with TRBD1. There are 14 residues in the CDR3. CDR1 SGHTA and CDR2 FQGNSA come from the germline V gene. V was clipped by 5 bases and J by 7 bases; unmatched bases: 9. CDR3 coding DNA: TGTGCCAGCAGCATACCCGGGACAGGCCTTGAAGCTTTCTTT. Translated: CASSIPGTGLEAFF.

The genes are TRBV7-9 and TRBJ2-2; 7 bases fit TRBD2. The CDR3 consists of 16 residues. Germline CDR1 SEHNR, CDR2 FQNEAQ (reference sequence). The trim removed 5 bases at V and 5 bases at J, leaving 11 bases unmatched. In DNA form, the CDR3 reads TGTGCCAGCAGCCCCCTAGAGGGAGGGCCAACCGGGGAGCTGTTTTTT. This encodes CASSPLEGGPTGELFF.

The chain uses TRBV21-1 and TRBJ2-1; whether TRBD2, the table's D call, matches the DNA was not checked. TRBV21-1 constitutes a pseudogene. This CDR3 has 15 amino acids. CDR3 amino acids: CASSPRTAPDNEQFF. CDR3 DNA: TGTGCCAGCAGCCCTCGGACTGCTCCCGACAATGAGCAGTTCTTC.

The rearrangement joins TRBV6-6 to TRBJ1-5; D remains ambiguous. Germline CDR1 and CDR2: MNHNY and SVGAGI (reference sequence). Trimming removed 5 bases from V and 6 bases from J, with 20 bases in between. This CDR3 contains 16 residues. This CDR3 reads CASSHISRQQGQPQHF. The DNA of the CDR3 is TGTGCCAGCAGTCATATTTCGCGGCAGCAAGGTCAGCCCCAGCATTTT.

The V and J genes are TRBV6-5 and TRBJ2-1; unclear D gene. CDR1 and CDR2 from the germline V gene are MNHEY and SVGAGI. Trimming removed 2 bases at V and 11 bases at J, with 19 bases between. This CDR3 has 15 amino acids. This CDR3 reads CASSYPTGYLPQQFF. The CDR3 DNA sequence: TGTGCCAGCAGTTACCCCACTGGTTATCTCCCTCAGCAGTTCTTC.